This TCR beta chain was captured by sequencing in a study of blood T cell repertoires in COVID-19 (dated by TCRdb to about 2020). General notes on the study: Samples covering the acute and convalescent phases of COVID-19 were provided by collaborators in the United States, Italy and Spain. Where available, HLA class I and class II types were obtained from metadata supplied by the sample provider rather than from assay-based typing. The samples were drawn from the first 160 participants of the ongoing ImmuneRACE study and from some 1,300 subjects provided by 6 global collaborators. The repertoires were made available in a free public database intended to serve as a resource for research on the immune response to SARS-CoV-2. The material from the prospective study consisted of cDNA or gDNA derived from T cells, B-cell-depleted T cells, or PBMCs. The dataset comprised deeply sampled blood TCRbeta repertoires from subjects exposed to, actively infected with, or recovered from COVID-19. Nearly every sample came with metadata listing a de-identified subject ID, COVID-19 status, age in years and sex.

One collaborating source in Seattle enrolled patients while the patients were actively infected and followed the patients over time throughout the course of disease. Whole blood was collected in K2EDTA tubes by collaborating institutions according to the institutions' own protocols. Collaborator samples were shipped for TCRbeta analysis as frozen whole blood, isolated PBMCs, or DNA extracted from either sample type. TCRbeta CDR3 regions were amplified from genomic DNA using the immunoSEQ Assay, a bias-controlled multiplex PCR. Per the original workflow: The number of nucleated cells in each sample was estimated from the amplification of reference gene primers within the assay. To quantify the absolute abundance of each unique TCRbeta CDR3 rearrangement, sequence reads were collapsed and filtered. For each sample, productive Simpson clonality was calculated as the square root of Simpson's diversity index across productive rearrangements. TCRdb's version of the immuneACCESS table is confined to in-frame rearrangements and falls short of the full clone set. An unresolved V gene accounts for under half of the shortfall where checked; the remainder is of unknown origin. The DNA gave D and trimming, while V, J and clone size come from that table. This sample gives about 130,000 clones in total; approximately 90% of them show up just once. The ten largest account for 2.1% of the sample.

In regard to this clone: Its antigen is unknown. Per-base quality was not reported, and no clone a single base away is much larger than it.

General study outcomes and caveats: How much clinical and demographic metadata was included differed by source and by participant, and the metadata was provided uncurated.

Taken from cysteine to phenylalanine, the CDR3 has 13 residues. The sequence is cut down to CDR3 DNA, 39 bases in frame from base 1. V is cut by 4 bases and J by 0 bases, and the space between the germline ends is 7 bases. Sequences SGHDN (CDR1) and FVKESK (CDR2) are obtained from the germline V gene. The rearranged segments are TRBV14 and TRBJ2-7; the D region possibly corresponds to TRBD1 (6 bases align). The sample was peripheral blood. This clonotype was obtained from a man aged 45-60 years with COVID-19, enrolled during active disease. In nucleotide form, the sequence is TGTGCCAGCAGCCGGGACAACTCCTACGAGCAGTACTTC. Translated, this gives CASSRDNSYEQYF.